These 18 T cell receptor beta chains were all obtained from the same sample, sequenced in a study of cytomegalovirus exposure and HLA in healthy donors. Produced via immunoSEQ multiplex PCR; TCRdb's table is partial and in-frame only. Seen here are 90,000 to 150,000 clones, around 87% observed once, and the top ten hold around 6%. The sequenced sample consisted of PBMCs. These receptors originate from a woman aged 18-29 years in good health and CMV-seropositive.

This clone was seen just once. The gene calls are TRBV2 and TRBJ2-7; 8 positions match TRBD1. Germline trimming cut 7 bases from V and 5 bases from J; bases unmatched to any gene: 7. From germline, CDR1 is SNHLY and CDR2 FYNNEI. The CDR3 runs to 13 residues. CDR3 residues: CASISPGQDEQYF. Written as DNA, the CDR3 is TGTGCCAGCATCTCCCCGGGACAGGACGAGCAGTACTTC. Filled out from reference TRBV2 and TRBJ2-7, the complete variable domain reads EPEVTQTPSHQVTQMGQEVILRCVPISNHLYFYWYRQILGQKVEFLVSFYNNEISEKSEIFDDQFSVERPDGSNFTLKIRSTKLEDSAMYFCASISPGQDEQYFGPGTRLTVT.

The chain recombines TRBV4-1 with TRBJ1-2, with TRBD1 as a possible D gene (5 bases). The CDR3 spans 18 residues. Germline V gene data show CDR1 as MGHRA and CDR2 as YSYEKL. Between the trimmed V and J ends, which lost 3 bases and 3 bases, there was a span of 23 bases. In nucleotides, the CDR3 is TGCGCCAGCAGCCACCGGGGGACGAACGGTGCCGGGGACTATGGCTACACCTTC. Its protein is CASSHRGTNGAGDYGYTF.

This clone is a singleton in its sample. The rearrangement links TRBV5-6 to TRBJ2-1, with 8 nucleotides matching TRBD1. With V trimmed by 0 bases and J by 2 bases, 1 base remained unmatched. CDR3 length: 15 amino acids. CDR1 SGHDT and CDR2 YYEEEE come from the germline V gene. CDR3 sequence reads: CASSLVQGAYNEQFF. The CDR3 DNA reads TGTGCCAGCAGCTTGGTACAGGGGGCCTACAATGAGCAGTTCTTC.

The V and J genes are TRBV29-1 and TRBJ1-2; D gene uncertain. Germline V gene sequence: CDR1 SQVTM, CDR2 ANQGSEA. The V end lost 2 bases, the J end lost 2 bases, and 15 bases lay between the germline ends. The CDR3 spans 15 residues. This CDR3 is CSVENKPGKNYGYTF. CDR3 DNA: TGCAGCGTTGAAAACAAGCCCGGGAAAAACTATGGCTACACCTTC.

The chain recombines TRBV10-3 with TRBJ1-2; D gene unclear. The CDR3 covers 13 residues. Germline CDR1 ENHRY, CDR2 SYGVKD. Trimming took off 8 bases at V and 4 bases at J, with 14 bases between the two ends. CDR3 coding DNA: TGTGCCATCTCACTAAGTATTGGCTATGGCTACACCTTC. As protein: CAISLSIGYGYTF.

V gene TRBV7-2 combines with J gene TRBJ2-5; 8 bases map to TRBD2. The CDR3 is 14 amino acids. Germline V gene sequence: CDR1 SGHTA, CDR2 FQGNSA. The ends lost 3 bases at V and 4 bases at J; junction bases unmatched: 4. CDR3 loop: CASSFSSGGETQYF. The CDR3 bases are TGTGCCAGCAGCTTTTCCAGCGGGGGAGAGACCCAGTACTTC. The full variable domain, completed using reference TRBV7-2 and TRBJ2-5, is GAGVSQSPSNKVTEKGKDVELRCDPISGHTALYWYRQSLGQGLEFLIYFQGNSAPDKSGLPSDRFSAERTGGSVSTLTIQRTQQEDSAVYLCASSFSSGGETQYFGPGTRLLVL.

The chain links TRBV18 to TRBJ1-1; 8 bases align to TRBD1. This CDR3 has 15 amino acids. Trimming took 5 bases from V and 4 from J; bases not matched to a gene: 9. Germline assignment: CDR1 KGHSH and CDR2 LQKENI. CDR3 loop: CASSSDRAGITEAFF. CDR3 sequence (DNA): TGTGCCAGCTCATCGGACAGGGCTGGCATCACTGAAGCTTTCTTT.

The V gene is TRBV5-1, the J gene TRBJ2-1, with 8 positions matching TRBD1. The CDR3 covers 14 residues. The ends lost 4 bases at V and 6 bases at J; junction bases unmatched: 6. The germline V gene has CDR1 SGHRS and CDR2 YFSETQ. The DNA of the CDR3 is TGCGCCAGCAGCCCGGACAGGGTCGGCAATGAGCAGTTCTTC. Residues: CASSPDRVGNEQFF.

The chain joins TRBV9 to TRBJ2-7; 9 bases map to TRBD1. The CDR3 loop spans 16 amino acids. CDR1 SGDLS and CDR2 YYNGEE come from the germline V gene. V gave up 0 bases and J gave up 3 bases; unmatched junction bases: 7. The CDR3 DNA follows: TGTGCCAGCAGCGTAGGGGGACAGGGTAGGGACTACGAGCAGTACTTC. Amino acid sequence: CASSVGGQGRDYEQYF.

This chain joins TRBV6-4 and TRBJ2-1; tentatively, D is TRBD2 (6 bases). Germline V gene data show CDR1 as MRHNA and CDR2 as SNTAGT. The CDR3 is 15 residues long. V was shortened by 6 bases and J by 0 bases, with 12 bases between the two germline ends. Written as DNA, the CDR3 is TGTGCCAGCAGGCCCGGGGGAAGCTCCTACAATGAGCAGTTCTTC. This gives the protein CASRPGGSSYNEQFF.

V usage is TRBV27 and J usage is TRBJ2-3; D is possibly TRBD2 (6 bases). The CDR3 loop spans 16 amino acids. Germline CDR1 and CDR2: MNHEY and SMNVEV (reference sequence). Trimming removed 2 bases from V and 1 base from J, with 13 bases in between. CDR3 protein: CASSLERPGGTDTQYF. Here the CDR3 DNA reads TGTGCCAGCAGTTTAGAACGGCCGGGGGGCACAGATACGCAGTATTTT.

This clone was seen a single time. V is TRBV7-2 and J is TRBJ2-7; 7 bases match TRBD1. CDR3 length: 14 amino acids. The V and J ends lost 0 bases and 9 bases, in that order; junction bases with no gene match: 8. CDR1 SGHTA and CDR2 FQGNSA come from the germline V gene. In DNA, the CDR3 is TGTGCCAGCAGCTTAGCGCCCGCAGGGGGAAGGCAGTACTTC. It encodes CASSLAPAGGRQYF.

V is TRBV5-8 and J is TRBJ1-5, with D maybe TRBD1 (5 bases). Germline values: CDR1 SGHTS, CDR2 YDEGEE. The V end lost 5 bases, the J end lost 0 bases, and 12 bases lay between the germline ends. The CDR3 runs to 15 residues. In nucleotides, the CDR3 is TGTGCCAGCAGACGCTTAGGGGATAGCAATCAGCCCCAGCATTTT. Protein sequence: CASRRLGDSNQPQHF.

This rearrangement joins TRBV20-1 to TRBJ2-7; D gene ambiguous. This CDR3 comprises 10 residues. CDR1 is DFQATT, CDR2 SNEGSKA, per germline (reference sequence). Trimming took 1 base from V and 7 from J, leaving 5 bases between them. CDR3 bases: TGCAGTGCTAGAGGTTCGGAGCAGTACTTC. Protein: CSARGSEQYF.

The chain is built from TRBV21-1 and TRBJ2-1; the table's D call TRBD2 went unverified against the DNA. TRBV21-1 is tagged as a pseudogene. The CDR3 has 9 amino acids. This CDR3 is CATLVPSLF. Written as DNA, the CDR3 is TGTGCCACCCTAGTCCCCAGTCTCTTC.

CDR3 in amino acids: CASSGMDSPNEKLFF. DNA for the CDR3: TGTGCCAGCAGCGGAATGGACAGCCCTAATGAAAAACTGTTTTTT. The chain employs TRBV7-9 and TRBJ1-4; D possibly corresponds to TRBD1 (6 bases). Germline CDR1 reads SEHNR; CDR2 reads FQNEAQ (reference sequence). This CDR3 has 15 residues. V was cut by 5 bases and J by 3 bases, with 13 bases left in between.

V is TRBV19 and J is TRBJ2-7; the match to TRBD1 covers 12 bases. The CDR3 loop spans 15 amino acids. The V gene end was trimmed by 3 bases and the J gene end by 4 bases; junction bases not matched to a gene: 4. Germline CDR1 is LNHDA and CDR2 is SQIVND (reference sequence). CDR3 sequence reads: CASSIGTGGRYEQYF. CDR3 DNA sequence: TGTGCCAGTAGTATCGGGACAGGGGGCAGGTACGAGCAGTACTTC.

The chain uses TRBV6-5 and TRBJ1-3, with TRBD1 as a possible D gene (6 bases). With 6 bases removed from V and 0 bases from J, the gap between germline ends came to 12 bases. CDR1 is MNHEY, CDR2 SVGAGI, per germline. The CDR3 totals 15 residues. The CDR3 nucleotides read TGTGCCAGCAGATACGACAGGTACTCTGGAAACACCATATATTTT. Protein product: CASRYDRYSGNTIYF.